The clone carrying this T cell receptor (beta chain) was counted at least ten times. Its matching antigen is unknown. This entry is derived from a study of T-cell memory formation after mild COVID-19. TCR alpha and TCR beta cDNA libraries with sample barcodes and UMIs came from 5'RACE using constant-segment primers. MiXCR, run by TCRdb on the 5' RACE reads, gives a single entry per CDR3 protein. The table includes roughly 130,000 distinct CDR3 sequences, roughly 6% detected once. Study-level points and caveats: CD4+ bias marked clones expanding day 15 to 37, unlike balanced contracting clones. Shrinking CD4+ clones were chiefly CM and EM; CD8+ ones were chiefly EMRA.

Deletions cut 6 bases from V and 4 bases from J, with 13 bases between. The CDR3 is made up of 14 amino acids. The TCR sequence derives from an adult woman who had mild COVID-19 (a few samples of this study predate the infection). Cell type and time point are not known. The sample was PBMCs or a T cell subset sorted from them (not recorded which). The V and J genes are TRBV12-3 or TRBV12-4 and TRBJ1-3; D perhaps matches TRBD1 (6 bases). The CDR3 nucleotides are TGTGCCAGCAGACCTGAGGGGGGAGGAAACACCATATATTTT. Its protein product is CASRPEGGGNTIYF.